The 5 T cell receptor beta chains below all came from one sample that was sequenced in a study of T-cell reconstitution after alpha-beta-depleted transplantation in children. Unique molecular identifiers were used to barcode this TCRbeta library. MiXCR was run by TCRdb on the PCR reads, yielding one entry per CDR3 protein. The table has around 180,000 distinct CDR3 sequences, approximately 12% seen once; the top ten hold less than 15%. The input for sequencing was PBMCs, taken before TCRalphabeta/CD19-depleted stem cell transplant. These receptor sequences come from a boy aged 2-15 years with acute myeloid leukemia, due to receive a stem cell transplant.

This clonotype was recorded at least ten times. The CDR3 DNA reads TGTGCCACCGGGACGACCACAGATACGCAGTATTTT. Its protein is CATGTTTDTQYF. This chain joins TRBV10-3 and TRBJ2-3; D assignment may be TRBD1 or TRBD2 (5 bases each). This CDR3 has 12 amino acids. V was pared by 10 bases and J by 2 bases, with 10 bases between. Germline V gene lookup returns CDR1 ENHRY and CDR2 SYGVKD.

There are many counts of this clonotype. The V call is TRBV12-3 or TRBV12-4, the J call TRBJ2-3; the D gene is possibly TRBD2 (6 bases). With 3 bases removed from V and 2 bases from J, the gap between germline ends came to 9 bases. The CDR3 runs to 14 residues. CDR3 loop: CASSLAGHTDTQYF. The CDR3 nucleotides read TGTGCCAGCAGTTTGGCGGGGCACACAGATACGCAGTATTTT.

This clonotype was observed many times. The V and J genes are TRBV6-5 and TRBJ1-1; D is unresolved. Germline-derived CDR1 and CDR2 are MNHEY and SVGAGI. The CDR3 runs to 16 residues. Between the trimmed V and J ends, which lost 4 bases and 1 base, there was a span of 16 bases. The CDR3 loop is CASSSPFGERNTEAFF. DNA of the CDR3: TGTGCCAGCAGTTCCCCGTTTGGGGAACGGAACACTGAAGCTTTCTTT.

This clonotype was seen ten or more times. The J gene is TRBJ2-5, the V gene TRBV5-1, with D unresolved. V shed 3 bases and J shed 5 bases, with 20 bases lying between them. Germline V CDR1 and CDR2: SGHRS, YFSETQ. The CDR3 runs 16 residues. CDR3 residues: CASSYAPTAPQETQYF. The CDR3 nucleotides are TGCGCCAGCAGCTATGCTCCGACTGCTCCGCAGGAGACCCAGTACTTC.

This clonotype has ten or more counts. The chain combines TRBV12-3 or TRBV12-4 with TRBJ1-6; tentatively, D is TRBD1 (6 bases). Trimming stripped 4 bases from V and 8 bases from J, with 9 bases between. This CDR3 spans 13 amino acids. For the CDR3, the DNA is TGTGCCAGCAGTTCGTACAGGGATTCACCCCTCCACTTT. Residues: CASSSYRDSPLHF.